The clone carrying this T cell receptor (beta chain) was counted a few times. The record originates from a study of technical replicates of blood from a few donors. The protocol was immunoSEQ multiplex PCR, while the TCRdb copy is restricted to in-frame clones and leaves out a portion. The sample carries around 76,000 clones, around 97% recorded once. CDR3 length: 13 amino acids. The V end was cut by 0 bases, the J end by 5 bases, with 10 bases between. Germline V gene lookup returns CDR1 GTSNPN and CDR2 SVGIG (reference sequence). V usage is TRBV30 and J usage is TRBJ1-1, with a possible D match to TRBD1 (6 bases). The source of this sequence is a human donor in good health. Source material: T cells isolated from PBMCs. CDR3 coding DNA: TGTGCCTGGAGTGTAGGGGGAAGTACTGAAGCTTTCTTT. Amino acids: CAWSVGGSTEAFF.